Detailed here is one TCR beta chain. Its cognate antigen has yet to be identified. The input lacks base qualities; no much larger clone sits a single base away. V ends up 6 bases short and J 4 bases short, with an unmatched junction base count of 6. Inclusive of the bounding cysteine and phenylalanine, the CDR3 is 14 residues long. The sequence is cut down to CDR3 DNA, 42 bases in frame from base 1. Sequences LNHDA (CDR1) and SQIVND (CDR2) are obtained from the germline V gene (reference sequence). This entry belongs to a study of shared clonotypes between healthy human individuals (TCRdb year 2020). Study-level background: The cohort included three men and a couple of women between 18 and 49 years of age. Each donor's leukapheresis produced roughly between roughly 0.85 and 10 billion PBMCs. Per donor, three plates each were used for CD4 naive and CD4 memory, two for CD8 naive, and one for CD8 memory. To increase sequencing depth and limit assay-specific biases, different laboratories used diverse techniques to prepare libraries and sequence TCR repertoires. To estimate repertoire size and how much clonotype sharing occurs between individuals, the study deeply sequenced the blood TCR repertoires of five healthy adults.

Results and caveats for the whole study, not just this receptor: About 5% of naive CD4, 3% to 3.5% of naive CD8, about 2.5% of memory CD4, and 0.4% of memory CD8 clonotypes were shared across several donors. Compared with non-shared clonotypes, the clonotypes found in all four sorted-subset donors had higher generation probabilities. Sampling was restricted to blood, and TCR repertoires in tissues likely differ from the TCR repertoires found in blood. Pairwise subsampling led to the expectation that sequencing depth would affect the degree of clonotype sharing among donors. Because the study included a small number of donors, the genetic and exposure-history diversity represented was limited. Rarefaction of sorted-subset datasets indicated incomplete sequencing despite the large sequencing depth. Naive subsets generally had larger estimated clonotype richness than memory subsets.

Donors were healthy HIV-negative adults with no recently reported acute infections or vaccinations. Every donor was a Caucasian adult living in Nashville, Tennessee, USA. CD4+ T cells were enriched through magnetic negative selection, after which naive cells were positively selected on CD45RA and the remaining negative fraction served as the memory subset. Blood was obtained by leukapheresis, after which PBMCs were separated by Ficoll-Histopaque density gradient centrifugation and cryopreserved in liquid nitrogen vapor phase. Analytical flow cytometry was used to check the purity and quantity of every magnetically sorted T cell population. Each sorted fraction had its genomic DNA isolated and then quantified by UV absorbance on a Nanodrop 2000c. Using the deep immunoSEQ assay, multiplex PCR amplified TCR CDR3 regions from genomic DNA. Genomic DNA extracted from each cell subset was distributed evenly over all wells of several immunoSEQ 96-well plates, and each plate served as one replicate. For sorted subsets, each replicate PCR was loaded with 200 ng genomic DNA, equivalent to 25,000 to 35,000 T cell genomes. Purified libraries were measured with a Qubit 3.0 fluorometer, size-checked on a Bioanalyzer 2100, and measured again with the KAPA Library Quantification kit. Every immunoSEQ 96-well plate was sequenced on a dedicated single-read 150-cycle Illumina NextSeq 550 flow cell. On the authors' methods: The immunoSEQ output contained only junctional sequences without quality scores, so filtering could not match that applied to full-length reads. To assign V/J genes and CDR3, sequences were annotated using PyIR, a Python wrapper for IgBLAST v1.9, with IMGT germline references. Reads with weak V/J assignments (E-value above 1e-6), missing CDR3, stop codons, out-of-frame junctions, or ambiguous translated residues were removed. V3J clonotypes were defined as sequences sharing an identical inferred V gene, J gene, and CDR3 amino acid sequence. Percentage overlap between repertoires was computed as shared unique clonotypes divided by the size of the smaller repertoire. Richness of each repertoire was evaluated using RTK rarefaction, the Chao1 estimator, and Recon v2.1 estimates of unobserved clonotypes. Generation probabilities for all TCRbeta clonotypes obtained by the gDNA method from a handful of donors were computed using OLGA. This is the immuneACCESS table as TCRdb keeps it, with only in-frame sequences that have V and J called. A part of the clones is gone; compared with another copy, unresolved V genes explain less than half, and the rest is unexplained. Clonal size and the V and J genes are those of that table, whereas D and trimming came from the DNA. Across this sample there are over 2 million clones, with roughly 92% seen only once. More than 0.35% of the sample rests with the top ten.

The sequence was collected from a man between 18 and 29 years old in good health. Some clones in this sample may be carry-over from other donors' samples. Sequenced sample: naive CD4+ T cells from PBMCs. Taken with the paper, the label for cell subset or site translates to: CD45RA+ positively selected. The receptor chain draws on TRBV19 and TRBJ2-3, with TRBD1 identical over 8 junction bases. CDR3 reads: CASSQGQGADTQYF. The DNA is as follows: TGTGCCAGTAGCCAAGGACAGGGAGCAGATACGCAGTATTTT.